Listed below are T cell receptor beta chains from one sample, sequenced in a study of graft-versus-host responses after intestinal transplantation. Which antigens these TCRs recognize remains unknown. Here immunoSEQ multiplex PCR was the method, and the copy in TCRdb shows in-frame clones only, minus some. The sample contains approximately 110,000 clones, around nine tenths of which appear only once. This material consisted of unstimulated CD4+ T cells sorted from spleen or lymph node cells, taken before transplant. The source of these receptors is a human donor who was the organ donor for an intestinal transplant. The CDR3 runs from the conserved cysteine through the conserved F or W. D genes are given only for firm matches. The size entry is marked missing in some rows and otherwise reads once, few, many or a size class.

D,V,J,size,CDR3,DNA
NA,TRBV5-5,TRBJ2-1,NA,CASSLAGASDEQFF,TGTGCCAGCAGCTTGGCAGGGGCCTCGGATGAGCAGTTCTTC
NA,TRBV10-1,TRBJ2-3,NA,CASSESRGETDTQYF,TGCGCCAGCAGTGAGAGCAGGGGAGAGACAGATACGCAGTATTTT
TRBD2,TRBV10-3,TRBJ2-1,NA,CAISERPGLADNEQFF,TGTGCCATCAGTGAGAGGCCGGGACTAGCGGACAATGAGCAGTTCTTC
NA,TRBV6-5,TRBJ2-5,NA,CASSRTSDGEGGQYF,TGTGCCAGCAGTCGCACTAGCGACGGCGAGGGGGGCCAGTACTTC
TRBD1,TRBV6-6,TRBJ2-1,NA,CASSNGAGGTYNEQFF,TGTGCCAGCAGTAACGGGGCAGGGGGCACCTACAATGAGCAGTTCTTC
TRBD2,TRBV27,TRBJ2-3,NA,CASSFSGSSDTQYF,TGTGCCAGCAGTTTCAGCGGGAGCTCAGATACGCAGTATTTT
NA,TRBV6-1,TRBJ2-5,NA,CASSPNRGVQETQYF,TGTGCCAGCAGTCCAAATAGGGGGGTACAAGAGACCCAGTACTTC
NA,TRBV27,TRBJ2-7,NA,CASSLTPREYYEQYF,TGTGCCAGCAGTTTAACGCCCAGGGAGTACTACGAGCAGTACTTC
TRBD2,TRBV29-1,TRBJ2-5,NA,CSVGEGKTQYF,TGCAGCGTTGGGGAGGGGAAGACCCAGTACTTC
NA,TRBV28,TRBJ2-4,NA,CASSSYRVAKNIQYF,TGTGCCAGCAGTTCATACAGGGTAGCCAAAAACATTCAGTACTTC
TRBD2,TRBV7-2,TRBJ2-3,NA,CASSLAGLAGVTQYF,TGTGCCAGCAGCTTAGCCGGGCTAGCGGGAGTTACGCAGTATTTT
TRBD1,TRBV7-8,TRBJ2-5,NA,CASSLTGQRTQYF,TGTGCCAGCAGCTTGACAGGGCAACGGACCCAGTACTTC
NA,TRBV2,TRBJ1-2,few,CASSEIRAGYGYTF,TGTGCCAGCAGTGAAATACGTGCCGGCTATGGCTACACCTTC